These 26 T cell receptor beta chains were all obtained from the same sample, sequenced in a study of blood T cells in healthy people across ages. Sample-barcoded 5' priming and a J-beta primer mix drove a second PCR of 7 to 11 cycles. TCRdb passed the 5' RACE reads through MiXCR, listing each CDR3 protein once. Seen here are about 830,000 distinct CDR3 sequences, 55% to 75% observed once, and the top ten hold about 20%. The sequenced material came from blood. The receptors shown here come from a man aged 25 to 45 in good health.

The CDR3 region has the DNA TGTGCCAGCAGTGGTGGAGGAATGGGTTCCTACGAGCAGTACTTC. It codes for CASSGGGMGSYEQYF. This chain links TRBV2 with TRBJ2-5; D is perhaps TRBD2 (5 bases). The last part of the DNA fits TRBJ2-7 better; the J call may be wrong. CDR3 length: 15 residues. Germline V gene sequence: CDR1 SNHLY, CDR2 FYNNEI.

The chain uses TRBV6-2 or TRBV6-3 and TRBJ2-1, with 8 bases aligning to TRBD2. The CDR3 runs to 17 residues. Unmatched junction bases numbered 15, after V lost 6 bases and J lost 5 bases. The germline gives CDR1 MNHEY, CDR2 SVGEGT. The CDR3: CASSNHKLAVLDNEQFF. CDR3 coding DNA: TGTGCCAGCAGCAACCATAAACTAGCGGTCCTAGACAATGAGCAGTTCTTC.

This chain joins TRBV12-3 or TRBV12-4 and TRBJ1-1; TRBD1 agrees at 7 bases. This CDR3 contains 14 residues. V gave up 0 bases and J gave up 9 bases; unmatched junction bases: 7. Here the CDR3 DNA reads TGTGCCAGCAGTTTAGCGGGGACAGATCCTAAAGCTTTCTTT. Protein: CASSLAGTDPKAFF.

For this clonotype: This is likely a read error, given that the CDR3 carries no conserved phenylalanine or tryptophan at its end. The chain couples TRBV6-2 or TRBV6-3 to TRBJ1-5; tentative D call: TRBD1 (6 bases). From germline, CDR1 is MNHEY and CDR2 SVGEGT. There are 19 residues in the CDR3. Trimming took 4 bases from V and 2 from J, leaving 24 bases between them. This chain's CDR3 is CASSSPRGFATLGNQPQHY. The CDR3 nucleotides are TGTGCCAGCAGTTCCCCAAGGGGGTTCGCGACGCTTGGCAATCAGCCCCAGCATTAT.

The V and J genes are TRBV7-3 and TRBJ1-6, with a tentative D call TRBD1 (6 bases). The CDR3 sequence is 15 residues long. Between the trimmed V and J ends, which lost 5 bases and 6 bases, there was a span of 14 bases. The germline V gene has CDR1 SGHTA and CDR2 FQGTGA. CDR3 nucleotide sequence: TGTGCCAGCAGCAGCACGGGGGCCCCTAATTCACCCCTCCACTTT. Translated: CASSSTGAPNSPLHF.

The chain has TRBV20-1 and TRBJ2-1; the D gene is possibly TRBD2 (6 bases). This CDR3 region has 14 residues. Germline V lookup: CDR1 DFQATT, CDR2 SNEGSKA (reference sequence). Between the trimmed V and J ends, which lost 6 bases and 1 base, there was a span of 13 bases. The DNA for the CDR3 is TGCAGTGCCCTGACCGGGGGTTCCTACAATGAGCAGTTCTTC. It yields the protein CSALTGGSYNEQFF.

In its sample, this clonotype was seen a few times. The rearrangement joins TRBV4-3 to TRBJ2-7; unclear D gene. The germline V gene encodes CDR1 LGHNA and CDR2 YSLEER. The CDR3 is 13 amino acids. The CDR3 sequence is CVSSQAGSYEQYF. In DNA form, the CDR3 reads TGCGTTAGCAGCCAAGCCGGCAGTTACGAGCAGTACTTC.

As concerns this clonotype: A much more abundant neighbour one base away suggests this may be a read error. The V and J genes are TRBV5-1 and TRBJ2-4; D is unclear. In germline, CDR1 is SGHRS, CDR2 YFSETQ. The CDR3 consists of 15 residues. Trimming left V 5 bases short and J 13 bases short, with 25 bases between. As DNA, the CDR3 is TGCGCCAGCAGACCGAACGACAAGGAACGTGAGGAGCAGTACTTC. Translation: CASRPNDKEREEQYF. The full variable domain, rest sourced from reference TRBV5-1 and TRBJ2-4, is KAGVTQTPRYLIKTRGQQVTLSCSPISGHRSVSWYQQTPGQGLQFLFEYFSETQRNKGNFPGRFSGRQFSNSRSEMNVSTLELGDSALYLCASRPNDKEREEQYFGAGTRLSVL.

As for this clonotype: Germline and junction disagree at one end, which may indicate a read error. The genes are TRBV11-2 and TRBJ2-3, with 11 bases identical to TRBD2. The length of the CDR3 is 19 residues. Germline V gives CDR1 SGHAT, CDR2 FQNNGV. The CDR3 spells CVSSFPYPSGRKLTDTQYF. DNA for the CDR3: TGTGTCAGCAGCTTCCCTTATCCTAGCGGGAGGAAGCTTACAGATACGCAGTATTTT.

This clonotype was counted a few times. This chain uses TRBV15 with TRBJ2-5; 8 nucleotides match TRBD2. The trim removed 5 bases at V and 4 bases at J, leaving 15 bases unmatched. Germline assignment: CDR1 LNHNV and CDR2 YYDKDF (reference sequence). The CDR3 spans 17 residues. For the CDR3, the DNA is TGTGCCACCAGCCCGACTTTGAGCGGGAGATTCCGAGAGACCCAGTACTTC. This translates into CATSPTLSGRFRETQYF.

The rearrangement uses TRBV5-1 and TRBJ2-4; D not certain. The last part of the DNA fits TRBJ2-7 better; the J call may be wrong. Germline CDR1 is SGHRS and CDR2 is YFSETQ. This CDR3 has 14 amino acids. The CDR3 sequence: CASSPLDQNYEQYF. The CDR3 DNA reads as TGCGCCAGCAGCCCCCTGGACCAAAACTACGAGCAGTACTTC.

In the case of this clonotype: This may stem from a read error, because a much larger clone lies one nucleotide away. This sequence joins TRBV3-1 and TRBJ1-1; D is undetermined. This CDR3 comprises 13 residues. The germline gives CDR1 LGHDT, CDR2 YNNKEL (reference sequence). The CDR3 DNA is TGTGCCAGCAGCCAAGCCCGCGACACTGGAGCTTTCTTT. Residues: CASSQARDTGAFF.

The V call is TRBV29-1, the J call TRBJ2-3, with D unclear. CDR3 length equals 15 residues. Deletions cut 1 base from V and 5 bases from J, with 16 bases between. Germline CDR1 is SQVTM and CDR2 is ANQGSEA. This CDR3 is CSVEVRARVEDTQYF. The CDR3 coding sequence is TGCAGCGTTGAAGTTAGAGCGAGAGTGGAAGATACGCAGTATTTT.

The chain joins TRBV4-2 to TRBJ2-3, with 10 bases lining up with TRBD2. The CDR3 runs 20 residues. The V gene end was trimmed by 1 base and the J gene end by 3 bases; junction bases not matched to a gene: 16. Germline CDR1 reads LGHNA; CDR2 reads YNFKEQ. The CDR3 sequence: CASSQGILSSGSGLTDTQYF. The CDR3 DNA follows: TGTGCCAGCAGCCAAGGGATCCTATCTAGCGGGAGCGGTTTGACAGATACGCAGTATTTT.

The chain uses TRBV6-5 and TRBJ2-7, with TRBD2 matching over 7 bases. The DNA end is more similar to TRBJ2-5, so the J call may be wrong. The germline gives CDR1 MNHEY, CDR2 SVGAGI. The CDR3 covers 14 residues. The CDR3 nucleotides are TGTGCCACCAGCGGGACCCAACGAAAAGAGACCCAGTACTTC. Residues: CATSGTQRKETQYF.

The chain has TRBV9 and TRBJ2-3, with D tentatively TRBD1 or TRBD2 (6 bases each). Germline-derived CDR1 and CDR2 are SGDLS and YYNGEE. V lost 0 bases and J 5 bases, leaving 13 bases between the germline ends. This CDR3 is built from 15 residues. The CDR3 DNA follows: TGTGCCAGCAGCGTAGTGGGGGGCGCGGGAGATACGCAGTATTTT. Protein sequence: CASSVVGGAGDTQYF.

This clonotype was found a few times. The V gene is TRBV12-3 or TRBV12-4, the J gene TRBJ2-5; 8 bases agree with TRBD2. The CDR3 length is 13 residues. J lost 6 bases, V lost 7 bases, and 7 bases had no gene match. The CDR3 DNA follows: TGTGCCAGCACGGGAGGGGTGAGGCAGACCCAGTACTTC. Its protein is CASTGGVRQTQYF.

This clonotype was recorded a few times. V is TRBV5-1 and J is TRBJ1-5; D ambiguous. The V gene lost 1 base and the J gene lost 2 bases, with 4 bases spanning the gap. CDR3 length equals 13 residues. Germline assignment: CDR1 SGHRS and CDR2 YFSETQ. CDR3 sequence (DNA): TGCGCCAGCAGCTTGTCGCGCAATCAGCCCCAGCATTTT. This encodes CASSLSRNQPQHF. Full variable domain (rest looked up from reference TRBV5-1 and TRBJ1-5): KAGVTQTPRYLIKTRGQQVTLSCSPISGHRSVSWYQQTPGQGLQFLFEYFSETQRNKGNFPGRFSGRQFSNSRSEMNVSTLELGDSALYLCASSLSRNQPQHFGDGTRLSIL.

This clonotype was counted a few times. The chain uses TRBV28 and TRBJ1-2; D unclear. The CDR3 consists of 12 residues. Trimming cost V 5 bases and J 4 bases, with 8 bases left between them. CDR1 and CDR2 from the germline V gene are MDHEN and SYDVKM. The CDR3 spells CASSLNLYGYTF. The DNA of the CDR3 is TGTGCCAGCAGTCTAAACCTCTATGGCTACACCTTC.

The chain recombines TRBV20-1 with TRBJ1-1, with D perhaps TRBD1 (5 bases). Germline V gene data show CDR1 as DFQATT and CDR2 as SNEGSKA (reference sequence). This CDR3 region has 12 residues. V was cut by 3 bases and J by 8 bases, with 13 bases left in between. CDR3 coding DNA: TGCAGTGCTAGTCAATCGGGGCTCGAAGCTTTCTTT. This translates into CSASQSGLEAFF.

The chain joins TRBV15 to TRBJ2-1; a weak D match, TRBD2 (6 bases). Trimming took off 0 bases at V and 8 bases at J, with 20 bases between the two ends. The CDR3 is 17 amino acids. Germline CDR1 and CDR2: LNHNV and YYDKDF (reference sequence). Here the CDR3 DNA reads TGTGCCACCAGCAGAGAGAAGGGAGTCAGGTGGGGGGATGAGCAGTTCTTC. Its protein is CATSREKGVRWGDEQFF. Complete variable domain (other parts from reference TRBV15 and TRBJ2-1): DAMVIQNPRYQVTQFGKPVTLSCSQTLNHNVMYWYQQKSSQAPKLLFHYYDKDFNNEADTPDNFQSRRPNTSFCFLDIRSPGLGDTAMYLCATSREKGVRWGDEQFFGPGTRLTVL.

This clonotype was detected once. The rearrangement uses TRBV27 and TRBJ2-4; D call uncertain. The CDR3 is made up of 14 amino acids. Trimming pared 5 bases from V and 0 bases from J, leaving 8 bases between. CDR1 is MNHEY, CDR2 SMNVEV, per germline (reference sequence). Here the CDR3 reads CASSVDPAKNIQYF. In DNA form, the CDR3 reads TGTGCCAGCAGTGTAGACCCAGCCAAAAACATTCAGTACTTC.

This clonotype was counted between two and nine times. The rearrangement uses TRBV6-5 and TRBJ2-3; TRBD2 matches at 10 bases. The trim removed 2 bases at V and 1 base at J, leaving 0 bases unmatched. Looked up from germline, CDR1 is MNHEY and CDR2 is SVGAGI. The CDR3 loop spans 15 amino acids. CDR3 bases: TGTGCCAGCAGTTACCTAGCGGGGGGCACAGATACGCAGTATTTT. Translated: CASSYLAGGTDTQYF.

The chain couples TRBV20-1 to TRBJ1-5, with no clear D. Trimming left V 6 bases short and J 3 bases short, with 18 bases between. The CDR3 sequence is 15 residues long. The V gene's germline CDR1 is DFQATT and CDR2 SNEGSKA (reference sequence). The CDR3 loop reads CSAQTGILSNQPQHF. The CDR3 coding sequence is TGCAGTGCGCAGACCGGAATCCTCTCCAATCAGCCCCAGCATTTT.

Concerning this clonotype itself: A much larger clone lies one base from this, so it may be a read error. The chain has TRBV29-1 and TRBJ1-2; tentatively, D is TRBD1 (5 bases). Germline CDR1 reads SQVTM; CDR2 reads ANQGSEA. This CDR3 has 15 amino acids. Trimming removed 4 bases from V and 7 bases from J, with 22 bases in between. The CDR3 nucleotides read TGCAGCGTTGCTTGGAGTGGGCAGGGTTATAGTGGCTACACCTTC. As protein: CSVAWSGQGYSGYTF.

The chain couples TRBV3-1 to TRBJ2-4, with D tentatively TRBD1 (6 bases). Matching the DNA end better, TRBJ2-7 makes the J call doubtful. This CDR3 is built from 14 residues. Germline loops: CDR1 LGHDT, CDR2 YNNKEL (reference sequence). The CDR3 bases are TGTGCCAGCAGCCGGGGTAAACAGGGCTACGAGCAGTACTTC. Protein: CASSRGKQGYEQYF.